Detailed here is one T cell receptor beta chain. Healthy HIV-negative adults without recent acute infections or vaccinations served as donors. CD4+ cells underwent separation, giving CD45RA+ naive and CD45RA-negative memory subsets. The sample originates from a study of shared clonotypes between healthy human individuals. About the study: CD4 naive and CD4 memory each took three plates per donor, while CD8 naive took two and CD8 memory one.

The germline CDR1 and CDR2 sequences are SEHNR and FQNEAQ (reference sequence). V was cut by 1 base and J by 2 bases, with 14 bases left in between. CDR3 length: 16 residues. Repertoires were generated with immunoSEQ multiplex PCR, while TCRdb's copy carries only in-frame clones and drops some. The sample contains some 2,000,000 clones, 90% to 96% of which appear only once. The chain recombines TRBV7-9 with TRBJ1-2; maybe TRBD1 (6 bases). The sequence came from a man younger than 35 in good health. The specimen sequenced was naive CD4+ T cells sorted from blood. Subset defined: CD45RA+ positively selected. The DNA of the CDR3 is TGTGCCAGCAGCTTAGGCAGCTGGGGGCCAAACTATGGCTACACCTTC. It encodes CASSLGSWGPNYGYTF.